This T cell receptor beta chain stems from a study of cytomegalovirus exposure and HLA in healthy donors. Study conclusions and caveats: A later analysis reportedly identified an Asian-associated ancestry cluster as carrying fewer N-insertions than the approximately 730-donor mean. TCR beta chains numbering more than 150 were designated cytomegalovirus-associated. Immune exposure information comprised only CMV serostatus. Analysis was carried out at a later point, and it linked a missense DCLRE1C variant to TCR beta V- and J-gene trimming.

Both 60 Vbeta primers and 13 Jbeta primers went into the PCR. Using immunoSEQ multiplex PCR, the repertoire was profiled, and TCRdb retains in-frame clones only, with some absent. In the table there are 130,000 to 150,000 clones, roughly four fifths of which are singletons. Regarding this clone: Its target is unknown.

Germline CDR1 and CDR2: SNHLY and FYNNEI. V was clipped by 9 bases and J by 9 bases; unmatched bases: 7. The CDR3 length is 12 residues. Sequenced material: PBMCs. This TCR came from a man aged 35 to 55 in good health and CMV-seropositive. The V call is TRBV2, the J call TRBJ1-4; 7 nucleotides match TRBD1. The CDR3 DNA follows: TGTGCCAGTGCCGACAGGGAACAAAAACTGTTTTTT. Translating gives CASADREQKLFF.